Shown below are 18 T cell receptor beta chains from a single sample sequenced in a study of T-cell reconstitution after alpha-beta-depleted transplantation in children. Unique molecular identifiers were built into the TCRbeta library. Using its own MiXCR run on the PCR reads, TCRdb lists one record per CDR3 protein. The data show about 640,000 distinct CDR3 sequences, about 15% seen once. Specimen: PBMCs from the stem cell graft donor, collected from the stem cell graft. Receptor source: a human donor who donated a stem cell graft to a child with acute myeloid leukemia.

The V call is TRBV29-1, the J call TRBJ1-2; 7 positions agree with TRBD1. The length of the CDR3 is 11 residues. CDR1 is SQVTM, CDR2 ANQGSEA, per germline. The V and J ends lost 8 bases and 6 bases, in that order; junction bases with no gene match: 6. CDR3 in amino acids: CSLWTGDGYTF. Written as DNA, the CDR3 is TGCAGCCTCTGGACAGGTGATGGCTACACCTTC.

This chain uses TRBV7-2 with TRBJ2-2, with 12 bases aligning to TRBD2. The CDR3 extends over 15 amino acids. V lost 4 bases and J lost 10; bases outside the gene matches: 7. CDR1 SGHTA and CDR2 FQGNSA come from the germline V gene. In nucleotides, the CDR3 is TGTGCCAGCAGCTCACGACTAGCGGGGGTCGAGGAGCTGTTTTTT. Translation gives CASSSRLAGVEELFF.

This clonotype was found many times. CDR3 nucleotides: TGTGCCACTCGGGGGCCCCTTTACAATGAGCAGTTCTTC. Translation gives CATRGPLYNEQFF. V usage is TRBV24-1 and J usage is TRBJ2-1; possibly TRBD1 or TRBD2 for D (6 bases each). Germline V gene lookup returns CDR1 KGHDR and CDR2 SFDVKD. The CDR3 spans 13 residues. V was shortened by 10 bases and J by 4 bases, with 13 bases between the two germline ends.

DNA of the CDR3: TGCGCCAGCCGTACCAGTGGATATGGCTACACCTTC. Translating gives CASRTSGYGYTF. The J gene is TRBJ1-2, the V gene TRBV5-1; D is undetermined. The CDR3 runs 12 residues. Germline V gene data show CDR1 as SGHRS and CDR2 as YFSETQ. Trimming took off 7 bases at V and 5 bases at J, with 12 bases between the two ends.

There are a few counts of this clonotype. The rearrangement joins TRBV29-1 to TRBJ2-1, with D unclear. The CDR3 extends over 13 amino acids. Trimming shortened V by 8 bases and J by 3 bases, and 14 bases separated the two germline ends. Germline V CDR1 and CDR2: SQVTM, ANQGSEA. Here the CDR3 DNA reads TGCAGCCATGGGTCGGCAGTCTACAATGAGCAGTTCTTC. This sequence encodes CSHGSAVYNEQFF.

At least ten counts were recorded for this clonotype. A junction boundary mismatches the germline segment, possibly from a read error. The DNA of the CDR3 is TGTGCCAGCAGCTTAAACCAGTTAGAGTTCGCCTTC. It is translated as CASSLNQLEFAF. The chain combines TRBV7-2 with TRBJ1-2; no definite D call. CDR1 SGHTA and CDR2 FQGNSA come from the germline V gene. The CDR3 runs to 12 residues.

The V call is TRBV24-1, the J call TRBJ2-1; 10 nucleotides line up with TRBD2. The trim removed 9 bases at V and 0 bases at J, leaving 13 bases unmatched. The CDR3 runs 18 residues. Germline V gene sequence: CDR1 KGHDR, CDR2 SFDVKD. The DNA for the CDR3 is TGTGCCACCTCCCCTAGGCTAGCGGGGGCCAACTCCTACAATGAGCAGTTCTTC. It encodes CATSPRLAGANSYNEQFF.

Turning to this clonotype: Just one base apart from a much larger clone, this may be a read error. This chain links TRBV20-1 with TRBJ2-5, with D perhaps matching TRBD2 (5 bases). V was trimmed by 5 bases and J by 5 bases, leaving 15 bases between them. CDR1 and CDR2 (germline): DFQATT, SNEGSKA (reference sequence). CDR3 length: 13 residues. CDR3 sequence (DNA): TGCAGTGCTTGTGGGCTAGCCGGGGAGACCCAGTACTTC. Amino acids: CSACGLAGETQYF.

This clonotype was found many times. J is TRBJ2-5 and V is TRBV20-1, with D perhaps TRBD2 (6 bases). Germline CDR1 is DFQATT and CDR2 is SNEGSKA (reference sequence). The CDR3 is 14 residues long. Trimming removed 3 bases at V and 5 bases at J, with 16 bases between. In nucleotides, the CDR3 is TGCAGTGCTAGGGGCCTGGAGGGTAGGGAGACCCAGTACTTC. Its translation: CSARGLEGRETQYF.

This clonotype was recorded at least ten times. CDR3 protein: CSVEAPSTEAFF. The CDR3 region has the DNA TGCAGCGTTGAAGCCCCGTCCACTGAAGCTTTCTTT. J is TRBJ1-1 and V is TRBV29-1; no definite D call. Deletions cut 1 base from V and 4 bases from J, with 7 bases between. The CDR3 spans 12 residues. Germline CDR1 is SQVTM and CDR2 is ANQGSEA.

There are a few counts of this clonotype. J is TRBJ1-2 and V is TRBV7-9, with 7 bases aligning to TRBD1. This CDR3 has 14 residues. CDR1 is SEHNR, CDR2 FQNEAQ, per germline (reference sequence). With V trimmed by 5 bases and J by 6 bases, 9 bases remained unmatched. The CDR3 region is CASSPQGGRNGYTF. The CDR3 DNA reads TGTGCCAGCAGCCCGCAGGGGGGACGGAATGGCTACACCTTC.

This clonotype has ten or more counts. The chain couples TRBV20-1 to TRBJ1-3; D ambiguous. The CDR3 extends over 13 amino acids. The V end lost 1 base, the J end lost 3 bases, and 7 bases lay between the germline ends. CDR1 and CDR2 (germline): DFQATT, SNEGSKA (reference sequence). The CDR3 loop reads CSARGGVGNTIYF. CDR3 sequence (DNA): TGCAGTGCTAGAGGGGGTGTTGGAAACACCATATATTTT.

This clonotype was seen only a few times. J is TRBJ2-2 and V is TRBV5-1, with D tentatively TRBD1 or TRBD2 (6 bases each). The CDR3 is 16 amino acids. CDR1 and CDR2 (germline): SGHRS, YFSETQ. V gave up 2 bases and J gave up 4 bases, with 15 bases separating them. Here the CDR3 DNA reads TGCGCCAGCAGCTTCGGGGGCGCGGTGGTCACCGGGGAGCTGTTTTTT. Translation: CASSFGGAVVTGELFF.

This clonotype was seen only a few times. This chain uses TRBV28 with TRBJ1-2, with unresolved D. Trimming took 2 bases from V and 8 from J, leaving 12 bases between them. Germline V gene lookup returns CDR1 MDHEN and CDR2 SYDVKM. This CDR3 is built from 13 residues. The CDR3 sequence: CASSLRLLQGYTF. For the CDR3, the DNA is TGTGCCAGCAGTTTAAGGCTTTTGCAGGGCTACACCTTC.

The table lists this clonotype with many counts. The chain couples TRBV20-1 to TRBJ2-1; D is ambiguous. In germline, CDR1 is DFQATT, CDR2 SNEGSKA (reference sequence). V shed 5 bases and J shed 0 bases, with 14 bases lying between them. This CDR3 has 15 residues. The CDR3 reads CSARVGRISYNEQFF. CDR3 DNA sequence: TGCAGTGCTCGCGTCGGGCGGATCTCCTACAATGAGCAGTTCTTC.

This clonotype was detected many times. The chain joins TRBV7-2 to TRBJ1-5, with no clear D. CDR1 SGHTA and CDR2 FQGNSA come from the germline V gene. This CDR3 is built from 15 residues. Between the trimmed V and J ends, which lost 1 base and 5 bases, there was a span of 12 bases. The CDR3 region has the DNA TGTGCCAGCAGCTTAGTAGTAGTTGGAGATCAGCCCCAGCATTTT. Its translation: CASSLVVVGDQPQHF.

Only a few counts were recorded for this clonotype. The chain is built from TRBV5-1 and TRBJ2-6, with a tentative D call TRBD1 (6 bases). Per the germline V gene, CDR1 is SGHRS and CDR2 is YFSETQ. The CDR3 runs to 16 residues. V lost 6 bases and J lost 0, with 13 bases in between. The CDR3 coding sequence is TGCGCCAGCAACAGGGATCCCCGCTCTGGGGCCAACGTCCTGACTTTC. This sequence encodes CASNRDPRSGANVLTF.

The sample holds many counts of this clonotype. The V gene is TRBV7-2, the J gene TRBJ2-7, with 7 nucleotides matching TRBD1. V lost 3 bases, J lost 4 bases, and 0 bases stayed unmatched. CDR1 and CDR2 from the germline V gene are SGHTA and FQGNSA. This CDR3 is 12 amino acids long. The CDR3 spells CASSFRGYEQYF. The CDR3 DNA sequence: TGTGCCAGCAGCTTCAGGGGGTACGAGCAGTACTTC.